This is a list of T cell receptor beta chains from one sample in a study of human T cells and chemical hapten exposure. Using its own MiXCR run on the RACE reads, TCRdb lists one record per CDR3 protein. The data show about 260,000 distinct CDR3 sequences, around 9.3% seen once. The sequencing used whole blood, collected in connection with sensitization to the hapten diphenylcyclopropenone (DPC). The receptors shown here come from a woman aged 35 to 49 with alopecia areata. Some clones in this sample may be carry-over from other donors' samples. Each CDR3 is given without its conserved first and last residue. Each record gives: V gene, clone size, CDR3 protein. Clone size appears in some rows only: once, few, many, or a class for an expanded clone.

V: TRBV6-5
size: few
CDR3: ASSQQGYTDTQY

V: TRBV28
size: NA
CDR3: ASSPGDQTPQH

V: TRBV19
size: few
CDR3: ASRAWEIAGANVLT

V: TRBV18
size: few
CDR3: ASSPEPGRINSPLH

V: TRBV20-1
size: few
CDR3: SATNGLTDTQY

V: TRBV6-5
size: few
CDR3: ASSHPEGGQSPLH

V: TRBV6-5
size: NA
CDR3: ASREGQHYNSPLH

V: TRBV9
size: NA
CDR3: ASSVVPGYNEQF

V: TRBV14
size: NA
CDR3: ASSPDLNYGYT

V: TRBV6-5
size: NA
CDR3: ASSYGGASGSGDTQY

V: TRBV27
size: few
CDR3: ASKGWDETQY

V: TRBV7-2
size: NA
CDR3: ASTRDRQETQY

V: TRBV28
size: NA
CDR3: ASSPDRANSPLH

V: TRBV7-9
size: many
CDR3: ASSTNRGQETQY

V: TRBV5-6
size: many
CDR3: ASSLGSVTYEQY

V: TRBV7-3
size: NA
CDR3: ASSRDGSTDTQY

V: TRBV24-1
size: NA
CDR3: ALGGANRYGYT

V: TRBV12-3/TRBV12-4
size: NA
CDR3: ASSRARHWETQY

V: TRBV9
size: many
CDR3: ASSEPLGLHYNEQF

V: TRBV2
size: NA
CDR3: ASIRVNYGYT

V: TRBV12-3/TRBV12-4
size: NA
CDR3: AGQGHEYGYT

V: TRBV12-3/TRBV12-4
size: NA
CDR3: ASSSRPLVDEQF